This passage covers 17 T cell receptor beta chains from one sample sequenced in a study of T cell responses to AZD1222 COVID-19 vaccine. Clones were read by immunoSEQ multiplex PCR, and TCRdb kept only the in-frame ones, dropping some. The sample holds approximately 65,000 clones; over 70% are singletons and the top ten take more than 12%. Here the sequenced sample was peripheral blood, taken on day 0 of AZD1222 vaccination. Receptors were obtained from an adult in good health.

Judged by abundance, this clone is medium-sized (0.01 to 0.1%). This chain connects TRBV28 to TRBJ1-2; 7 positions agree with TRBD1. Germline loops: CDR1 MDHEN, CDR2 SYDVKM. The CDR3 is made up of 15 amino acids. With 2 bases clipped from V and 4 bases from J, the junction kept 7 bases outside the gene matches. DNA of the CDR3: TGTGCCAGCAGTTTAGGGGGCAGGGGGAGCTATGGCTACACCTTC. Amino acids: CASSLGGRGSYGYTF.

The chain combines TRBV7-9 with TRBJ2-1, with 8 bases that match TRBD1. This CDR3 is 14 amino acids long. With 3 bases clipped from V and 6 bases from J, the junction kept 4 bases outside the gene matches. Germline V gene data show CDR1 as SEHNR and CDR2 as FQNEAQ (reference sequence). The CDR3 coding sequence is TGTGCCAGCAGCTTTGTGGACAGGGCCAATGAGCAGTTCTTC. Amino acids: CASSFVDRANEQFF.

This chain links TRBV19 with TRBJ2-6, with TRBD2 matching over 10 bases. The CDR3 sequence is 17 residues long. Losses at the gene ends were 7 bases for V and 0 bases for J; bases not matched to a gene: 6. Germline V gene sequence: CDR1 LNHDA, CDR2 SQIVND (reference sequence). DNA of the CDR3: TGTGCCAGTACCCTAGGGACTAGCGCCTCTGGGGCCAACGTCCTGACTTTC. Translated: CASTLGTSASGANVLTF.

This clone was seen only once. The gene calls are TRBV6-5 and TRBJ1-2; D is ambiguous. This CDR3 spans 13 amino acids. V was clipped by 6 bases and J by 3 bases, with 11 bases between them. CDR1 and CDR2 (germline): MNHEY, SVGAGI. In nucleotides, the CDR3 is TGTGCCAGCAGCAGAATCGGCGACTATGGCTACACCTTC. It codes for CASSRIGDYGYTF.

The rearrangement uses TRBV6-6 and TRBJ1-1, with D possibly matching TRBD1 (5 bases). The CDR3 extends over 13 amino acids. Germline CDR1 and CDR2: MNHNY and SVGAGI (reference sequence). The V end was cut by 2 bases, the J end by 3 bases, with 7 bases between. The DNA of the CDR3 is TGTGCCAGCAGTTACGGGACCGACACTGAAGCTTTCTTT. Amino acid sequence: CASSYGTDTEAFF.

CDR3 in DNA: TGCGCCAGCAGCCAAGTAGGCTCCACAGATACGCAGTATTTT. Its protein is CASSQVGSTDTQYF. The genes are TRBV4-3 and TRBJ2-3, with no clear D. Germline V CDR1 and CDR2: LGHNA, YSLEER. CDR3 size: 14 residues. The germline V and J ends were trimmed by 1 base and 2 bases, with 7 bases remaining between them.

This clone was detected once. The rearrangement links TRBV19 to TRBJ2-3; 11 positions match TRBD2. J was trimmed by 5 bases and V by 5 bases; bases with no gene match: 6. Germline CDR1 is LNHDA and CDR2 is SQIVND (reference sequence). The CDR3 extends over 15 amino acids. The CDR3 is CASSSLAGALDTQYF. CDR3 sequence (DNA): TGTGCCAGTAGTTCACTAGCGGGGGCCTTAGATACGCAGTATTTT.

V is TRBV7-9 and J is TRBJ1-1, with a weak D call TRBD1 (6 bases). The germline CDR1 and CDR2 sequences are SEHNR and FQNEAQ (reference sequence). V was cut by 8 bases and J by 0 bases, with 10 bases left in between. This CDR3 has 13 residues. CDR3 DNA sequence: TGTGCCAGCGAAGGGGGGGTGAACACTGAAGCTTTCTTT. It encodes CASEGGVNTEAFF. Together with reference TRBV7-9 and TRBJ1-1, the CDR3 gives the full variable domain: DTGVSQNPRHKITKRGQNVTFRCDPISEHNRLYWYRQTLGQGPEFLTYFQNEAQLEKSRLLSDRFSAERPKGSFSTLEIQRTEQGDSAMYLCASEGGVNTEAFFGQGTRLTVV.

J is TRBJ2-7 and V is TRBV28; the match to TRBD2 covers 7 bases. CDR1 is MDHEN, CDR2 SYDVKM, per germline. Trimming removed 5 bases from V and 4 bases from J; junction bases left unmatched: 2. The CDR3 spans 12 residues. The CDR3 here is CASSRGVYEQYF. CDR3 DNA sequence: TGTGCCAGCAGTCGGGGGGTATACGAGCAGTACTTC.

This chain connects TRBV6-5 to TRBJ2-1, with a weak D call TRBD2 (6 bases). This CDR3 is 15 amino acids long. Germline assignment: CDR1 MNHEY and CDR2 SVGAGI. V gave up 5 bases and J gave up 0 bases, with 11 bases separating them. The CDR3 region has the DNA TGTGCCAGCAGTCCGACGGGAGACTCCTACAATGAGCAGTTCTTC. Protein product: CASSPTGDSYNEQFF.

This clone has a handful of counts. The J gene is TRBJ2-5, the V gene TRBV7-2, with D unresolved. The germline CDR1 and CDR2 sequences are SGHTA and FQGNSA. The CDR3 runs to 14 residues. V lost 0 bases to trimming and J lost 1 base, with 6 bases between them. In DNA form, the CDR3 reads TGTGCCAGCAGCTTAGCGGCAGCCCAAGAGACCCAGTACTTC. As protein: CASSLAAAQETQYF.

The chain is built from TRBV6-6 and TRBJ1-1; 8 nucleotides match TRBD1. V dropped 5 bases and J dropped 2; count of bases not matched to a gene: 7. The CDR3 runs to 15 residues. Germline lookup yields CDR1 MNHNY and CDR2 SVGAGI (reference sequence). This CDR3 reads CASSLSTGANTEAFF. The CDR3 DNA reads TGTGCCAGCAGTCTCTCGACAGGGGCAAACACTGAAGCTTTCTTT.

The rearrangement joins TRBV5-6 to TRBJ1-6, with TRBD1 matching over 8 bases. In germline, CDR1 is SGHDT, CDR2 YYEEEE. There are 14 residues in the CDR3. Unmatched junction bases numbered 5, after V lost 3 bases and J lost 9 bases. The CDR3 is CASSYQGAGSPLHF. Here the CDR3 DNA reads TGTGCCAGCAGCTACCAGGGGGCTGGTTCACCCCTCCACTTT.

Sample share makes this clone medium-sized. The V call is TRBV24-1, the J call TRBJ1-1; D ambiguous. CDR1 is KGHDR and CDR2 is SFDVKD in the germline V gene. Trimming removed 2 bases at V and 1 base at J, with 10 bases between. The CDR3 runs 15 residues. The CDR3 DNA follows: TGTGCCACCAGTGATTATCAGATCTCGAACACTGAAGCTTTCTTT. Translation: CATSDYQISNTEAFF.

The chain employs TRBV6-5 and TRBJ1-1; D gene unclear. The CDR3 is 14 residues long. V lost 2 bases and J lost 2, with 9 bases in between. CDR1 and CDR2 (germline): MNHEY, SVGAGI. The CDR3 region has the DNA TGTGCCAGCAGTTACGAGGCTGATAACACTGAAGCTTTCTTT. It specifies CASSYEADNTEAFF.

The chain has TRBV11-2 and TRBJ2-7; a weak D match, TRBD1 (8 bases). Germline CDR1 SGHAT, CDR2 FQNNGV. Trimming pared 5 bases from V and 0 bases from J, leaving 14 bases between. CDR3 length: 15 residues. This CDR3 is CASSPTGEGSYEQYF. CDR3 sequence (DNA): TGTGCCAGCAGCCCGACAGGGGAGGGCTCCTACGAGCAGTACTTC.

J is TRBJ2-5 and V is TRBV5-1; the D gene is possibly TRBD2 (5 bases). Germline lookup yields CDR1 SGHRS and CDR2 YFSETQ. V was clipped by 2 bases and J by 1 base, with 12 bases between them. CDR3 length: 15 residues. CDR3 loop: CASSFGSGVQETQYF. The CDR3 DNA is TGCGCCAGCAGCTTCGGCAGCGGAGTCCAAGAGACCCAGTACTTC. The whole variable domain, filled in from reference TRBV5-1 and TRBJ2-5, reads KAGVTQTPRYLIKTRGQQVTLSCSPISGHRSVSWYQQTPGQGLQFLFEYFSETQRNKGNFPGRFSGRQFSNSRSEMNVSTLELGDSALYLCASSFGSGVQETQYFGPGTRLLVL.